Described below is a single T cell receptor beta chain sequence and its context. The antigen remains unidentified. These data are taken from a study of human T cells and chemical hapten exposure. The wider study: The study enrolled mostly female patients with alopecia areata, totalis or universalis.

Time point meaning: pre-sensitization, week 0. Treatment here: therapeutic diphenylcyclopropenone sensitization with weekly scalp DPC. CDR1 and CDR2 (germline): MNHNS, SASEGT. The CDR3 covers 15 residues. Trimming at V came to 4 bases and at J to 3 bases, leaving 8 bases not matched to a gene. Notes on the study in general: The formation of large CDR3 similarity clusters by expanded TCRs significantly exceeded that of controls.

TCRdb analysed the RACE reads with MiXCR anew, one entry per CDR3 protein. The table includes about 51,000 distinct CDR3 sequences, about 9.2% detected once. This chain uses TRBV6-1 with TRBJ1-2; 7 bases fit TRBD1. The sequencing used whole blood, collected in connection with sensitization to the hapten diphenylcyclopropenone (DPC). The receptor was isolated from a woman aged 40 to 49 with alopecia areata. Some clones in this sample may be carry-over from other donors' samples. The chain's CDR3 is CASSGGGRWDYGYTF. The CDR3 DNA reads as TGTGCCAGCAGTGGAGGGGGCCGATGGGACTATGGCTACACCTTC.